This TCR beta chain was observed in a study of metastatic and nonmetastatic thyroid tumors. As for the study in general: Both malignant and benign thyroid patients supplied peripheral blood and tumor or nodule tissue samples, across which the repertoires of these patients were then compared.

Not a single patient had been given any form of treatment at any point before undergoing thyroid surgery. Findings and limits, study-wide: For both blood and tumor, malignant thyroid tumors reportedly showed significantly higher TCR beta diversity than benign nodules did.

In the authors' workflow: A classifier for distant metastasis in papillary thyroid cancer was constructed using CDR3 differences observed across clinicopathological groups. TCRdb redid the clone calls on the PCR reads using MiXCR. TCRdb, rather than the study authors, made the V and J calls. The data hold about 9,000 clones, with under 15% observed a single time. This clone came up a few times. The antigen remains unidentified. Since a much larger clone is just one base distant, this may be a read error. Germline CDR1 reads MNHEY; CDR2 reads SMNVEV (reference sequence). The length of the CDR3 is 14 residues.

This TCR derives from a female donor with papillary thyroid cancer or a benign thyroid nodule (not recorded which). Some clones in this sample may be carry-over from other donors' samples. Sequences were obtained from blood. This chain connects TRBV27 to TRBJ1-1, with D hard to call. CDR3 protein: CASTQTWVWTEALF. The CDR3 DNA reads as TGTGCCAGCACCCAGACATGGGTCTGGACTGAAGCTCTCTTT.